The clone carrying this T cell receptor beta chain was observed at least ten times. The antigen is not known. Looked up from germline, CDR1 is SEHNR and CDR2 is FQNEAQ (reference sequence). Trimming removed 5 bases from V and 10 bases from J; junction bases left unmatched: 8. The CDR3 totals 15 residues. TCRdb re-derived calls from the reads in MiXCR, one entry per CDR3 protein. The table shows around 490,000 distinct CDR3 sequences, with more than 25% occurring only once. This sample was taken from a study of T cell repertoires in cytomegalovirus infection. In the study overall: Public signatures in TCR beta pointed to CMV infection and matching HLA type. Overall study results and limits: Totalled public TCR beta family frequency picked out people who carried CMV plus the relevant HLA. CMV-specific TCR beta clonotypes restricted by HLA-C dominated the ex vivo response.

V is TRBV7-9 and J is TRBJ2-1; the match to TRBD2 covers 13 bases. This receptor was obtained from a human donor in good health (CMV status not recorded). Some clones in this sample may be carry-over from other donors' samples. Sequenced sample: PBMCs. CDR3: CASSLTSGRVGEQFF. DNA of the CDR3: TGTGCCAGCAGCCTCACTAGCGGGAGGGTAGGCGAGCAGTTCTTC. Full variable domain (rest looked up from reference TRBV7-9 and TRBJ2-1): DTGVSQNPRHKITKRGQNVTFRCDPISEHNRLYWYRQTLGQGPEFLTYFQNEAQLEKSRLLSDRFSAERPKGSFSTLEIQRTEQGDSAMYLCASSLTSGRVGEQFFGPGTRLTVL.